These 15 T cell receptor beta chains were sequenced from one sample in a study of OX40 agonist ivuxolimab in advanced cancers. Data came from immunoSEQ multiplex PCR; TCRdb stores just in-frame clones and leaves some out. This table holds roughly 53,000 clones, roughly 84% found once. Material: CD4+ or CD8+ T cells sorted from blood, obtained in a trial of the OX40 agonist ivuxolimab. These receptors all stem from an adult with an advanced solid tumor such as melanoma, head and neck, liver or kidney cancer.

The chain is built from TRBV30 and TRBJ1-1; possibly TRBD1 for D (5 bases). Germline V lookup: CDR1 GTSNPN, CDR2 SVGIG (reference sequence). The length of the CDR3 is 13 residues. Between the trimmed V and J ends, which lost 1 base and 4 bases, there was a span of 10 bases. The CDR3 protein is CAWSEDTPTEAFF. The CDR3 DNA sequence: TGTGCCTGGAGTGAGGACACCCCCACTGAAGCTTTCTTT.

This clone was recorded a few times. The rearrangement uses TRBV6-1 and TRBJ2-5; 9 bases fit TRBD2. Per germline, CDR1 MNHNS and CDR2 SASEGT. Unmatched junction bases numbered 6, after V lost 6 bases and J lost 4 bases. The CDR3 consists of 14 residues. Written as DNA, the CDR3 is TGTGCCAGCAGGTCCGGGACTAGCCTAGAGACCCAGTACTTC. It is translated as CASRSGTSLETQYF.

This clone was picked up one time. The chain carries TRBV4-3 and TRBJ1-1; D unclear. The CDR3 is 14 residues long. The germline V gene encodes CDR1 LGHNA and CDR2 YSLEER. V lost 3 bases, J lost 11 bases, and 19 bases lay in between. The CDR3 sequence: CASSHSHPGYLAFF. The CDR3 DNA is TGCGCCAGCAGCCATTCGCATCCGGGCTACCTGGCTTTCTTT.

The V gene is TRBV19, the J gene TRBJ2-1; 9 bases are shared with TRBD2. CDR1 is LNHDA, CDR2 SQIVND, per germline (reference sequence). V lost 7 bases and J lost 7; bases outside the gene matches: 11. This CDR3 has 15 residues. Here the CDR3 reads CASKGSGSGWNEQFF. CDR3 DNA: TGTGCCAGTAAGGGTAGCGGGAGTGGTTGGAATGAGCAGTTCTTC.

The CDR3 sequence: CSVEKRAGTTDTQYF. Here the CDR3 DNA reads TGCAGCGTTGAAAAGAGGGCGGGTACCACAGATACGCAGTATTTT. The V and J genes are TRBV29-1 and TRBJ2-3, with D possibly TRBD2 on 5 matching bases. Trimming removed 2 bases at V and 2 bases at J, with 14 bases between. The CDR3 spans 15 residues. From germline, CDR1 is SQVTM and CDR2 ANQGSEA.

The CDR3 here is CASSGAPHVPQYF. The CDR3 DNA is TGTGCCAGCAGTGGGGCTCCCCATGTCCCGCAGTACTTC. The J gene is TRBJ2-7, the V gene TRBV2; D ambiguous. CDR1 is SNHLY and CDR2 is FYNNEI in the germline V gene. This CDR3 is built from 13 residues. The germline V and J ends were trimmed by 4 bases and 9 bases, with 16 bases remaining between them.

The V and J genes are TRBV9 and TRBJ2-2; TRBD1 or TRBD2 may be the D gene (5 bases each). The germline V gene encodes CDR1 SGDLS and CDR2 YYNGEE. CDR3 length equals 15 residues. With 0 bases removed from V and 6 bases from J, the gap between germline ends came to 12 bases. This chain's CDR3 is CASSVGGTEAGELFF. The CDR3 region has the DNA TGTGCCAGCAGCGTAGGGGGCACGGAGGCCGGGGAGCTGTTTTTT.

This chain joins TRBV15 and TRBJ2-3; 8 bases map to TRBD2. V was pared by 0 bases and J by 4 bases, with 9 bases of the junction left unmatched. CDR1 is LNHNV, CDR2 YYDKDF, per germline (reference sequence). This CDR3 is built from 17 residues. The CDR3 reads CATSREKAPGGADTQYF. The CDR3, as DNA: TGTGCCACCAGCAGAGAAAAGGCTCCCGGGGGGGCAGATACGCAGTATTTT.

The CDR3 bases are TGCGCCAGCAGCCTGACAGGGAAGGAAAATGAGCAGTTCTTC. This gives the protein CASSLTGKENEQFF. The chain couples TRBV5-1 to TRBJ2-1, with 7 bases aligning to TRBD1. The germline gives CDR1 SGHRS, CDR2 YFSETQ. V trimming: 4 bases; J trimming: 7 bases; junction bases outside the gene matches: 8. The CDR3 consists of 14 residues. The full variable domain, its missing parts supplied by reference TRBV5-1 and TRBJ2-1, is KAGVTQTPRYLIKTRGQQVTLSCSPISGHRSVSWYQQTPGQGLQFLFEYFSETQRNKGNFPGRFSGRQFSNSRSEMNVSTLELGDSALYLCASSLTGKENEQFFGPGTRLTVL.

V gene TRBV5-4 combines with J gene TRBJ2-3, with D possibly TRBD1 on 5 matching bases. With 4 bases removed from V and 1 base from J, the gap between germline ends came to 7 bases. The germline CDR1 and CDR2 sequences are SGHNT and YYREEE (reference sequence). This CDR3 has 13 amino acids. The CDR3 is CASSPTGTDTQYF. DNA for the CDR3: TGTGCCAGCAGCCCGACAGGCACAGATACGCAGTATTTT.

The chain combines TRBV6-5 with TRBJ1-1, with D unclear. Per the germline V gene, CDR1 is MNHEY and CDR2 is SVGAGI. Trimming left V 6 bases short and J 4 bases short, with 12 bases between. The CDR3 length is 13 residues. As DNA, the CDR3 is TGTGCCAGCAGCCAAGGGTGGAGCACTGAAGCTTTCTTT. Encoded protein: CASSQGWSTEAFF.

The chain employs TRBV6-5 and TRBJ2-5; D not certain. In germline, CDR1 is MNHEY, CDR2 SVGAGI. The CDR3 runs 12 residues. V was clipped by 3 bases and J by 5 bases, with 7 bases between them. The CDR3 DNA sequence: TGTGCCAGCAGTTATGTGGGTGAGACCCAGTACTTC. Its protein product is CASSYVGETQYF.

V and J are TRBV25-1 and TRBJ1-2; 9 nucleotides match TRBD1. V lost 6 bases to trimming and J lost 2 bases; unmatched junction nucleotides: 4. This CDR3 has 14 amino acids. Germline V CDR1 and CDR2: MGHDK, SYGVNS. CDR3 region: CASSPGQGNYGYTF. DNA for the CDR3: TGTGCCAGCAGCCCCGGACAGGGGAACTATGGCTACACCTTC.

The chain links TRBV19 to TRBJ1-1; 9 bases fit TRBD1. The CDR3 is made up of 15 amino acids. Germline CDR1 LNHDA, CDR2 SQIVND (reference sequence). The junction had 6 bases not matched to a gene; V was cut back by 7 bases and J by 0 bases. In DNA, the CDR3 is TGTGCCAGTAATCCGGGGACAGGGATGAACACTGAAGCTTTCTTT. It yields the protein CASNPGTGMNTEAFF.

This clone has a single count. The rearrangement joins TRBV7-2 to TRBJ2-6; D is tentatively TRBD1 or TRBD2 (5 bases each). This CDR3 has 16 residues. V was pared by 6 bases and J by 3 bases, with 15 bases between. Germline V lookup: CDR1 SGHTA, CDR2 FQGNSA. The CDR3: CASSFIGGSGANVLTF. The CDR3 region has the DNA TGTGCCAGCAGTTTTATTGGGGGAAGTGGGGCCAACGTCCTGACTTTC. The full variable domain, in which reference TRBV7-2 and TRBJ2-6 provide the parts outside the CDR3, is GAGVSQSPSNKVTEKGKDVELRCDPISGHTALYWYRQSLGQGLEFLIYFQGNSAPDKSGLPSDRFSAERTGGSVSTLTIQRTQQEDSAVYLCASSFIGGSGANVLTFGAGSRLTVL.